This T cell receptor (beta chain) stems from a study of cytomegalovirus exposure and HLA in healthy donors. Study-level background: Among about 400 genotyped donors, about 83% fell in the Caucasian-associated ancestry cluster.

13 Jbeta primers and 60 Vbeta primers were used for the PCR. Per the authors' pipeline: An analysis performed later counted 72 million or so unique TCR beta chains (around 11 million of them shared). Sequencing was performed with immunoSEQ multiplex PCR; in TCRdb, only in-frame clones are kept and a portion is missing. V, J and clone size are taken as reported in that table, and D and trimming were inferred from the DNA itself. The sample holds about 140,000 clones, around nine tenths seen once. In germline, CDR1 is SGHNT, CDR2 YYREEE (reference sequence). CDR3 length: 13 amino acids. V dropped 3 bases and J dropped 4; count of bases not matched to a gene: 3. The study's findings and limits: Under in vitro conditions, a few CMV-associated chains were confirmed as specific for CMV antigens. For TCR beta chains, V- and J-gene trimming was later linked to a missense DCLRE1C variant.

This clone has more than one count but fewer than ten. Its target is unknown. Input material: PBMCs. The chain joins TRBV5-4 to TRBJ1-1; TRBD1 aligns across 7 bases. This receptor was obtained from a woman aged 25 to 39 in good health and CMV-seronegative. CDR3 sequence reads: CASSSTGITEAFF. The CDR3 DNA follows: TGTGCCAGCAGCTCGACAGGGATCACTGAAGCTTTCTTT.